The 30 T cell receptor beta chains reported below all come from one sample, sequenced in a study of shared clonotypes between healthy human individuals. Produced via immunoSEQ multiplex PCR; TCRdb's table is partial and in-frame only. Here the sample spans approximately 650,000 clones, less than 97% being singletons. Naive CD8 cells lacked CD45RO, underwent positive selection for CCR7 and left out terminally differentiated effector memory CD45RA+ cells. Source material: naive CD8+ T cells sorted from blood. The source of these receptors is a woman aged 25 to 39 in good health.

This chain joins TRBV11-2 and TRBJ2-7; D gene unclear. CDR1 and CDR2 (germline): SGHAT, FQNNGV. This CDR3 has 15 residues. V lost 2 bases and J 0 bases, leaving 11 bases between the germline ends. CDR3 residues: CASSLSERSSYEQYF. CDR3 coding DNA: TGTGCCAGCAGCTTAAGTGAAAGGAGCTCCTACGAGCAGTACTTC.

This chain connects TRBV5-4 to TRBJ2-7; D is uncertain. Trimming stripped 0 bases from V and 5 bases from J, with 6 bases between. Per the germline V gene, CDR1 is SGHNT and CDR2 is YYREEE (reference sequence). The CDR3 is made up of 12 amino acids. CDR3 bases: TGTGCCAGCAGCTTGGCAGAGAACGAGCAGTACTTC. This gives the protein CASSLAENEQYF.

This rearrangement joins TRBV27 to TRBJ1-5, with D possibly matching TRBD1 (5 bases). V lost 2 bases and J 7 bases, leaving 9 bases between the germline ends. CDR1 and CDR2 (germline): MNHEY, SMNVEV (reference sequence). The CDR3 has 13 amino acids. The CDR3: CASSLLGAQPQHF. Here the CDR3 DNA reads TGTGCCAGCAGTTTACTAGGGGCCCAGCCCCAGCATTTT.

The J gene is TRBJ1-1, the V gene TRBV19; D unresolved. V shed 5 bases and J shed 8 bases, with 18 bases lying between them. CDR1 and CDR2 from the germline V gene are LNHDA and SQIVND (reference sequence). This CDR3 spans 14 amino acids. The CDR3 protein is CASSQIGASPEAFF. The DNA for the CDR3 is TGTGCCAGTAGTCAAATAGGTGCATCCCCGGAAGCTTTCTTT.

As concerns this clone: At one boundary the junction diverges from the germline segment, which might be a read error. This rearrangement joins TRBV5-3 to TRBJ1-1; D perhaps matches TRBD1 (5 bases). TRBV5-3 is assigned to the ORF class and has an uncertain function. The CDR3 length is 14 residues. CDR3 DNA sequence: TGTGCCAGCAGCTTGACAGCGGCAGGCACTGAAGCTTTCTTT. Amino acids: CASSLTAAGTEAFF.

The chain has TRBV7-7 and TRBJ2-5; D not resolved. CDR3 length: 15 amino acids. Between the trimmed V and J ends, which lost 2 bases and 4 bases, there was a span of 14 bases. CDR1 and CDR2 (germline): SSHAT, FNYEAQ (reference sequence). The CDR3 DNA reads TGTGCCAGCAGCTTATACGGAGCAGTCGGAGAGACCCAGTACTTC. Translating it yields CASSLYGAVGETQYF.

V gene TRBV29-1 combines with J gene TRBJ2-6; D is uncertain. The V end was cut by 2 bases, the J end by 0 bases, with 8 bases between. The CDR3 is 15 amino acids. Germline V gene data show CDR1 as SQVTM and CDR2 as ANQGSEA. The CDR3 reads CSVEPPSSGANVLTF. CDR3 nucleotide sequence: TGCAGCGTTGAACCCCCATCCTCTGGGGCCAACGTCCTGACTTTC.

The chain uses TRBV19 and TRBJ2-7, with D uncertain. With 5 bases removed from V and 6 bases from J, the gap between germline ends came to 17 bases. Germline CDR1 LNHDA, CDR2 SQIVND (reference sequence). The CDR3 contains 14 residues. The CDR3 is CASSLRRAPGEQYF. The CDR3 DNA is TGTGCCAGTAGTCTACGCCGGGCCCCCGGCGAGCAGTACTTC.

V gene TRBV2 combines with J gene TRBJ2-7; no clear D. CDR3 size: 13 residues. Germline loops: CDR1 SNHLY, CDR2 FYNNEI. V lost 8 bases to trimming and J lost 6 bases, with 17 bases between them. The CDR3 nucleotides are TGTGCCAGCCTTTCCGCACGGACCACCGAGCAGTACTTC. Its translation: CASLSARTTEQYF.

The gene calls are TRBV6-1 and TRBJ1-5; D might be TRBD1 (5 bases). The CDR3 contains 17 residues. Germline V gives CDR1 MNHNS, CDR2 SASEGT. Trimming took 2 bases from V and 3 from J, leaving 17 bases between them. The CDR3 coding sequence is TGTGCCAGCAGTGAATTCCCCGGGACGGCTATCAATCAGCCCCAGCATTTT. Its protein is CASSEFPGTAINQPQHF.

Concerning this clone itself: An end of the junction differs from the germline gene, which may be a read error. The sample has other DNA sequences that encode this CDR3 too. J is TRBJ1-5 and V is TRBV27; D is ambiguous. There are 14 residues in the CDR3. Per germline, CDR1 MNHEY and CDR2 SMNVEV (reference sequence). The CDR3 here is CASGLRDSNQPQHF. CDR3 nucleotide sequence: TGTGCCAGCGGTTTAAGAGATAGCAATCAGCCCCAGCATTTT.

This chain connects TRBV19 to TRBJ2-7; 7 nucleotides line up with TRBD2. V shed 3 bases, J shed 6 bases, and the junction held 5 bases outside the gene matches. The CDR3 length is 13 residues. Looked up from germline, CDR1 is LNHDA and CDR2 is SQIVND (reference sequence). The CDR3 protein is CASSIRDYSEQYF. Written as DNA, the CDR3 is TGTGCCAGTAGTATCAGGGACTACAGCGAGCAGTACTTC. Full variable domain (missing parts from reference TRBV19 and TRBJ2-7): DGGITQSPKYLFRKEGQNVTLSCEQNLNHDAMYWYRQDPGQGLRLIYYSQIVNDFQKGDIAEGYSVSREKKESFPLTVTSAQKNPTAFYLCASSIRDYSEQYFGPGTRLTVT.

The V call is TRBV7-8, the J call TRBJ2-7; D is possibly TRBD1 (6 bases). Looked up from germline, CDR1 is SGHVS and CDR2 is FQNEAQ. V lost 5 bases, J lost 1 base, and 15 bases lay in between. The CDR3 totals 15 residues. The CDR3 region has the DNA TGTGCCAGCAGCGCAAACAGGGTCCTGTCCTACGAGCAGTACTTC. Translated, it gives CASSANRVLSYEQYF. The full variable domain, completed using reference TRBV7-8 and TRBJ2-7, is GAGVSQSPRYKVAKRGQDVALRCDPISGHVSLFWYQQALGQGPEFLTYFQNEAQLDKSGLPSDRFFAERPEGSVSTLKIQRTQQEDSAVYLCASSANRVLSYEQYFGPGTRLTVT.

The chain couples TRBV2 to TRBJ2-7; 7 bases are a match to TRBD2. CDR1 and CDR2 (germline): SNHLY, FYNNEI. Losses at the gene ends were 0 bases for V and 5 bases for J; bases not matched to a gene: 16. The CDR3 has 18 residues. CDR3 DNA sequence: TGTGCCAGCAGTGAAGCGCGACTGGGAGGGATCACGGGCGACGAGCAGTACTTC. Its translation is CASSEARLGGITGDEQYF.

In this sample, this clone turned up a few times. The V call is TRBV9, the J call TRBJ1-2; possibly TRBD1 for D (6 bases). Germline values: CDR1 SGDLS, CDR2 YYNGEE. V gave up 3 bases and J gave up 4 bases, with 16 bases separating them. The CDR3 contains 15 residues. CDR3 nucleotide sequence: TGTGCCAGCAGCGGGTGGCAGGGGACCATCTATGGCTACACCTTC. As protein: CASSGWQGTIYGYTF. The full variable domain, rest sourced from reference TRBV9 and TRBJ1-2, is DSGVTQTPKHLITATGQRVTLRCSPRSGDLSVYWYQQSLDQGLQFLIQYYNGEERAKGNILERFSAQQFPDLHSELNLSSLELGDSALYFCASSGWQGTIYGYTFGSGTRLTVV.

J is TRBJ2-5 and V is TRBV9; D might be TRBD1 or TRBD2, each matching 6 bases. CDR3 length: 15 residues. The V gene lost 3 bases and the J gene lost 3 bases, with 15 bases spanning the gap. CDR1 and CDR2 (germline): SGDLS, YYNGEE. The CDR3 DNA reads TGTGCCAGCAGCGAGGCGGGGACACAAGAAGAGACCCAGTACTTC. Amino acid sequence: CASSEAGTQEETQYF.

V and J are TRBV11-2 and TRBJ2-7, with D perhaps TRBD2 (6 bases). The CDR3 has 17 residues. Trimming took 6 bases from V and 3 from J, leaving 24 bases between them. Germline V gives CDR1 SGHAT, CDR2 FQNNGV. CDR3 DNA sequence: TGTGCCAGCAGGCCTCTAGATTCTAGCGCCAATGTCTACGAGCAGTACTTC. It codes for CASRPLDSSANVYEQYF.

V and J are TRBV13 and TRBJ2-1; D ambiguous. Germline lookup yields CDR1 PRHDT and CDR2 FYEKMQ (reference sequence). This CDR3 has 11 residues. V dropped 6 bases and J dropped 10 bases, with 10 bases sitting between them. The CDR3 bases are TGTGCCAGCAGTCAAGGCCGGGAGCAGTTCTTC. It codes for CASSQGREQFF.

CDR3 amino acids: CASSKGTGRTYEQYF. The CDR3, as DNA: TGTGCCAGCAGCAAAGGGACAGGAAGGACCTACGAGCAGTACTTC. This rearrangement joins TRBV7-7 to TRBJ2-7; 8 bases agree with TRBD1. The germline CDR1 and CDR2 sequences are SSHAT and FNYEAQ (reference sequence). This CDR3 is built from 15 residues. After removal of 5 bases from V and 2 bases from J, the junction contained 8 bases not matched to a gene.

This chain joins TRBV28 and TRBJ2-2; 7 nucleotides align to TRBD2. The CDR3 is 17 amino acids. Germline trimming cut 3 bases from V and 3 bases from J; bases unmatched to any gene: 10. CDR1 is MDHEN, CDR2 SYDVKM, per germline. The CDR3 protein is CASSFLTGRIDTGELFF. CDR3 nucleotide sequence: TGTGCCAGCAGTTTTCTAACCGGGAGGATCGACACCGGGGAGCTGTTTTTT.

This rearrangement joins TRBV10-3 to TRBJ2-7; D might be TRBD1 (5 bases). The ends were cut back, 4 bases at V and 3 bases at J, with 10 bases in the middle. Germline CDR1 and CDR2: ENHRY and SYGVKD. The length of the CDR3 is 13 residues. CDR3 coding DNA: TGTGCCATCAGTGGAGCAGACAGCTACGAGCAGTACTTC. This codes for CAISGADSYEQYF.

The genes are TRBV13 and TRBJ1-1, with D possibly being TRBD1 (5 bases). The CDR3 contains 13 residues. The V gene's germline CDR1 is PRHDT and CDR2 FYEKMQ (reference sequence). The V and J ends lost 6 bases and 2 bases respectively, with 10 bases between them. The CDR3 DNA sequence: TGTGCCAGCAGTCGGGACTTAAACACTGAAGCTTTCTTT. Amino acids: CASSRDLNTEAFF.

CDR3 protein: CASSPAGGSDTQYF. The CDR3 region has the DNA TGTGCCAGCAGCCCAGCGGGGGGCTCTGATACGCAGTATTTT. The chain recombines TRBV25-1 with TRBJ2-3; 9 bases agree with TRBD2. Trimming removed 6 bases from V and 6 bases from J; junction bases left unmatched: 7. CDR1 and CDR2 (germline): MGHDK, SYGVNS. The CDR3 totals 14 residues.

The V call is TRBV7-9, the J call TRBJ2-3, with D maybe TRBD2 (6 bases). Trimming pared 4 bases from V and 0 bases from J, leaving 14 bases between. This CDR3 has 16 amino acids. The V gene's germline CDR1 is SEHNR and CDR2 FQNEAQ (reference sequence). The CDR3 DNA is TGTGCCAGCAGCTCCCCTCTGAGCGGGAGCACAGATACGCAGTATTTT. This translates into CASSSPLSGSTDTQYF.

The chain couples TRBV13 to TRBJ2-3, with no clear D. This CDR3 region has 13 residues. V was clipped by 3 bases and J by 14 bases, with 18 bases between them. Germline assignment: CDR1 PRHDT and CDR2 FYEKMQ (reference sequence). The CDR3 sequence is CASSFATSRNPYF. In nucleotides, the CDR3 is TGTGCCAGCAGCTTTGCTACCTCGCGTAATCCGTATTTT. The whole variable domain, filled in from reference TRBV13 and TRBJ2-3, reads AAGVIQSPRHLIKEKRETATLKCYPIPRHDTVYWYQQGPGQDPQFLISFYEKMQSDKGSIPDRFSAQQFSDYHSELNMSSLELGDSALYFCASSFATSRNPYFGPGTRLTVL.

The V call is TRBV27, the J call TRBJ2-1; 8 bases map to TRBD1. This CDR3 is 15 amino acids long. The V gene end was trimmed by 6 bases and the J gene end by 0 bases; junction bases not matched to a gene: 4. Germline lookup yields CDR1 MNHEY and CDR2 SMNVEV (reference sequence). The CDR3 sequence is CASSKTGGSYNEQFF. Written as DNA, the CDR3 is TGTGCCAGCAGCAAAACAGGGGGCTCCTACAATGAGCAGTTCTTC.

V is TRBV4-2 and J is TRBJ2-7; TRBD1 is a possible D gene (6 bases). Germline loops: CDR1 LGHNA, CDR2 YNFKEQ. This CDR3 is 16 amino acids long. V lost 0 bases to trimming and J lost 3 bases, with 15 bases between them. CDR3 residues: CASSQESTGSYYEQYF. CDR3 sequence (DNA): TGTGCCAGCAGCCAAGAATCGACAGGCTCATACTACGAGCAGTACTTC.

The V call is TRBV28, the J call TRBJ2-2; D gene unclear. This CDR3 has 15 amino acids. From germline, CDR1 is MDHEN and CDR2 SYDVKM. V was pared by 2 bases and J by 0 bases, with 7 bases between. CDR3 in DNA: TGTGCCAGCAGTTTAGGCAGGACGAACACCGGGGAGCTGTTTTTT. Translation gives CASSLGRTNTGELFF. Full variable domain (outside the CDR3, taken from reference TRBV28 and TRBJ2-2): DVKVTQSSRYLVKRTGEKVFLECVQDMDHENMFWYRQDPGLGLRLIYFSYDVKMKEKGDIPEGYSVSREKKERFSLILESASTNQTSMYLCASSLGRTNTGELFFGEGSRLTVL.

The CDR3 sequence: CASSPMGIPSHYGYTF. Here the CDR3 DNA reads TGTGCCAGCAGTCCTATGGGGATACCGAGCCACTATGGCTACACCTTC. The chain has TRBV28 and TRBJ1-2; no definite D call. V was clipped by 5 bases and J by 3 bases, with 19 bases between them. Germline V gene lookup returns CDR1 MDHEN and CDR2 SYDVKM. This CDR3 is built from 16 residues.

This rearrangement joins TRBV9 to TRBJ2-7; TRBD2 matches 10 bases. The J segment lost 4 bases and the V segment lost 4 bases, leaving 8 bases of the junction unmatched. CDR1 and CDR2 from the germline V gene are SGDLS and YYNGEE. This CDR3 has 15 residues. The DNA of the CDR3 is TGTGCCAGCAGCTCCACTAGCGGGATCGGGTACGAGCAGTACTTC. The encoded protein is CASSSTSGIGYEQYF.